What follows is one T cell receptor (beta chain) and its context. Its antigen is unknown. This record belongs to a study of glioma-infiltrating T cells after dendritic cell vaccination. Germline CDR1 SGHAT, CDR2 FQNNGV. Trimming removed 5 bases from V and 7 bases from J; junction bases left unmatched: 7. The CDR3 is 13 residues long. The time point denotes: after dendritic cell vaccination, including at tumor progression/relapse. Only patients with spare fresh-frozen tumor and over two years of follow-up were included. Primers: 60 V beta forward and 13 J beta reverse. Profiled with immunoSEQ multiplex PCR; TCRdb holds only in-frame clones, not every one. In the table there are roughly 100,000 clones, roughly 90% of which are singletons. Findings of the study overall: Longer survival after dendritic cell vaccination followed higher pretreatment TIL content. Survival was not directly related to TCR clonality in these patients.

This sequence was found in a human donor with glioblastoma. Here the sequenced sample was blood, taken after dendritic cell vaccination. The V gene is TRBV11-2, the J gene TRBJ1-1, with 7 bases fitting TRBD1. In nucleotides, the CDR3 is TGTGCCAGCAGCGGACCTACAGGGGTTGAAGCTTTCTTT. Translating it yields CASSGPTGVEAFF.